These T cell receptor beta chains were read from a single sample in a study of blood T cell repertoires in COVID-19. The assay was immunoSEQ multiplex PCR, and TCRdb's table has in-frame clones only and misses some. The data contain more than 85,000 clones, around 87% of them singletons. The sample comprised peripheral blood. The receptors come from a man aged 50 or older with active or convalescent COVID-19. Both conserved end residues are part of each CDR3. A D gene is named only where the DNA matches it firmly. Where a row states a size, it is once, few, many or the class of an expanded clone; other rows omit it.

v_gene	d_gene	abundance	j_gene	CDR3nt	CDR3aa
TRBV24-1	TRBD2	NA	TRBJ2-7	TGTGCCACCAGTGATGCCGGGACTAGCCGGTACGAGCAGTACTTC	CATSDAGTSRYEQYF
TRBV11-3	NA	NA	TRBJ2-3	TGTGCCAGCAGCTTAGGTACCGGAGATACGCAGTATTTT	CASSLGTGDTQYF
TRBV25-1	NA	NA	TRBJ1-4	TGTGCCAGCAGTTTCGGACTGTCTGAAAAACTGTTTTTT	CASSFGLSEKLFF
TRBV27	NA	NA	TRBJ2-7	TGTGCCAGCAGTCCGTTTACTACGGGACATCACCAGGAGCAGTACTTC	CASSPFTTGHHQEQYF
TRBV28	TRBD1	NA	TRBJ2-3	TGTGCCAGCAGTTTATTACAGGGGGCAGATACGCAGTATTTT	CASSLLQGADTQYF
TRBV12-3/TRBV12-4	NA	NA	TRBJ2-5	TGTGCCAGCAACTCAGGGGTCCAAGAGACCCAGTACTTC	CASNSGVQETQYF
TRBV4-1	TRBD1	NA	TRBJ1-2	TGCGCCAGCAGCCAAGCAGGACAGGGGGCAAGCTATGGCTACACCTTC	CASSQAGQGASYGYTF
TRBV5-5	TRBD2	NA	TRBJ2-1	TGTGCCAGCAGCTTGGTGGTCTCTAGCGGGGGTCATGAGCAGTTCTTC	CASSLVVSSGGHEQFF
TRBV10-1	TRBD1	NA	TRBJ2-7	TGCGCCAGCAGTGGAGGACAGGGAAGTTCCTCCTACGAGCAGTACTTC	CASSGGQGSSSYEQYF
TRBV6-4	TRBD2	NA	TRBJ2-5	TGTGCCAGCAGGGCCGGGACTAAGGATCAAGAGACCCAGTACTTC	CASRAGTKDQETQYF
TRBV19	NA	once	TRBJ2-4	TGTGCCAGTATGGGCAAGGGGCTAAACATTCAGTACTTC	CASMGKGLNIQYF
TRBV7-2	TRBD2	NA	TRBJ2-3	TGTGCCAGCAGCCCCCTAGGTAGCGGGGGTGCAGATACGCAGTATTTT	CASSPLGSGGADTQYF
TRBV7-6	NA	NA	TRBJ2-3	TGTGCCAGCAGCCCCACTAGGGATACGCAGTATTTT	CASSPTRDTQYF
TRBV20-1	TRBD2	NA	TRBJ2-1	TGCAGTGCTAGTACTAGCGGGGTGAATGAGCAGTTCTTC	CSASTSGVNEQFF
TRBV3-1/TRBV3-2	NA	NA	TRBJ2-5	TGTGCCAGCAGCTCACAGGACAGACAAGAGACCCAGTACTTC	CASSSQDRQETQYF
TRBV28	TRBD1	NA	TRBJ2-6	TGTGCCAGCGACAGGGCCCGCCTCTCTGGGGCCAACGTCCTGACTTTC	CASDRARLSGANVLTF
TRBV7-6	NA	NA	TRBJ2-3	TGTGCCAGCAGCTTATCCCCGCTCTACACAGATACGCAGTATTTT	CASSLSPLYTDTQYF
TRBV5-1	TRBD1	NA	TRBJ1-4	TGCGCCAGCAGCTGTAACCCGGGACAGGGAACTAATGAAAAACTGTTTTTT	CASSCNPGQGTNEKLFF
TRBV18	NA	NA	TRBJ1-5	TGTGCCAGCTCAACCGACAGCCACAGGGATCAGCCCCAGCATTTT	CASSTDSHRDQPQHF
TRBV10-3	NA	NA	TRBJ1-6	TGTGCCATCAGTGAAGTCAGTAATTCACCCCTCCACTTT	CAISEVSNSPLHF
TRBV24-1	TRBD1	few	TRBJ2-6	TGTGCCACAGGGACAGGGGAACGGTCTGGGGCCAACGTCCTGACTTTC	CATGTGERSGANVLTF
TRBV2	NA	NA	TRBJ1-1	TGTGCCAGCAGAAAGGGAGAGGGGAACACTGAAGCTTTCTTT	CASRKGEGNTEAFF
TRBV7-8	TRBD2	NA	TRBJ2-1	TGTGCCAGCAGCTTAGCGGGCGGGGGGGCCCACAATGAGCAGTTCTTC	CASSLAGGGAHNEQFF
TRBV7-2	NA	NA	TRBJ2-5	TGTGCCAGCACAACCACCCGGGGATCGCTAGAGACCCAGTACTTC	CASTTTRGSLETQYF
TRBV28	TRBD1	once	TRBJ2-6	TGTGCCAGCAGTTTGTCGACAGGGATGGGGGCCAACGTCCTGACTTTC	CASSLSTGMGANVLTF
TRBV27	TRBD2	NA	TRBJ2-2	TGTGCCAGCAGTCAGAGCGGGGGGAACACCGGGGAGCTGTTTTTT	CASSQSGGNTGELFF
TRBV19	NA	NA	TRBJ2-1	TGTGCCAGTAGTCCCCTATCCCCCGATGAGCAGTTCTTC	CASSPLSPDEQFF
TRBV11-2	TRBD1	NA	TRBJ2-1	TGTGCCAGCAGCTTAGGACAGGGCAGCTCCTACAATGAGCAGTTCTTC	CASSLGQGSSYNEQFF
TRBV4-3	NA	NA	TRBJ1-5	TGCGCCAGCAGCCAGGGGCCGAATCAGCCCCAGCATTTT	CASSQGPNQPQHF
TRBV4-1	NA	NA	TRBJ1-3	TGCGCCAGCAGCCAAGATAGTCAAGGAAACACCATATATTTT	CASSQDSQGNTIYF
TRBV18	NA	NA	TRBJ2-5	TGTGCCAGCTCACCAGCGGCAGGGATAAAGACCCAGTACTTC	CASSPAAGIKTQYF
TRBV6-1	NA	NA	TRBJ1-3	TGTGCCAGCAGTGTGGGAACGGGGATCTTTTCTGGAAACACCATATATTTT	CASSVGTGIFSGNTIYF
TRBV19	NA	NA	TRBJ2-2	TGTGCCAGCCGTCCCGGGGGAACCGGGGAGCTGTTTTTT	CASRPGGTGELFF
TRBV7-9	TRBD2	NA	TRBJ2-3	TGTGCCAGCAGCTTAGCGCCGCGGGGGTCCACAGATACGCAGTATTTT	CASSLAPRGSTDTQYF
TRBV30	NA	once	TRBJ1-1	TGTGCCTGGAGTCCCCACGAGGGGGTGGGGAGCACTGAAGCTTTCTTT	CAWSPHEGVGSTEAFF
TRBV7-8	NA	once	TRBJ1-2	TGTGCCAGCAGCCCGACAGTGCAAAACTATGGCTACACCTTC	CASSPTVQNYGYTF